A selection of T cell receptor beta chains follows, all from one sample in a study of blood T cell repertoires in COVID-19. Only in-frame clones appear in the TCRdb table, and some are missing; sequencing was by immunoSEQ multiplex PCR. This sample yields under 150,000 clones, of which approximately 84% are seen a single time; approximately 17% belongs to the top ten. The sequenced sample consisted of peripheral blood. The receptors were gathered from a woman aged 80 or older with acute or convalescent COVID-19. CDR3s leave out the opening cysteine and the closing phenylalanine or tryptophan. A clone size is listed for some rows: how often the clone was seen (once, few, many), or a class if it is expanded.

NA,TRBJ2-2,TRBV5-4,ASSLGQGKTGELF
NA,TRBJ2-2,TRBV5-8,ASSSTPRGETTGELF
NA,TRBJ2-6,TRBV5-1,ASSYRDRVSSGANVLT
few,TRBJ2-7,TRBV6-2/TRBV6-3,ASSADRAKGSYEQY
NA,TRBJ1-1,TRBV30,ASRQGTYTEAF
once,TRBJ1-4,TRBV7-9,ASSRQGANEKLF
NA,TRBJ1-2,TRBV7-2,ASSLDRGGHYGYT
NA,TRBJ2-2,TRBV5-6,ASSSGTGNTGELF
NA,TRBJ1-5,TRBV29-1,SVGQDYQPQH
few,TRBJ1-1,TRBV5-1,ASSLGGTGMTEAF
NA,TRBJ2-7,TRBV7-8,ASSLVSQTEQY
NA,TRBJ1-1,TRBV2,ASSLRQVGSLRTEAF
NA,TRBJ1-1,TRBV18,ASSLNERTANTEAF
NA,TRBJ2-3,TRBV5-4,ASSTRGGADTQY
NA,TRBJ2-2,TRBV2,ASSEERPGQGASTGELF
NA,TRBJ2-7,TRBV29-1,SVEVTTGTGLSYEQY
NA,TRBJ2-3,TRBV7-9,ASRPRDSENTQY
NA,TRBJ1-1,TRBV4-3,ASSHGRETEAF
NA,TRBJ1-1,TRBV6-6,ASRPLSTGIGTEAF
NA,TRBJ1-2,TRBV3-1/TRBV3-2,ASSQEFGTGSYGYT
few,TRBJ1-6,TRBV30,AWSGGPVNSPLH
few,TRBJ2-3,TRBV5-4,ASSPALAGARDTQY
NA,TRBJ2-7,TRBV2,ASKEGRVLSYEQY
once,TRBJ1-4,TRBV7-9,ATVRDSGEKLF
NA,TRBJ1-5,TRBV5-6,ASSKDRGNQPQH
NA,TRBJ2-3,TRBV2,ASSEAGGMTDTQY
NA,TRBJ2-5,TRBV10-2,ASQGRGETQY
NA,TRBJ2-7,TRBV5-1,ASSGGLATSYEQY
NA,TRBJ1-3,TRBV19,ASSRANQAGNTIY